This passage covers 22 T cell receptor beta chains from one sample sequenced in a study of blood T cell repertoires in COVID-19. Method: immunoSEQ multiplex PCR; TCRdb's copy keeps in-frame clones and lacks some. The sample includes hundreds of thousands of clones, approximately 85% seen only once; the top ten take around 12%. Sequencing was carried out using peripheral blood. These receptor sequences come from a woman aged 60-70 years with active or convalescent COVID-19.

This chain uses TRBV7-2 with TRBJ1-4; D is ambiguous. There are 15 residues in the CDR3. V lost 5 bases to trimming and J lost 6 bases, with 16 bases between them. The germline V gene has CDR1 SGHTA and CDR2 FQGNSA. The CDR3 sequence: CASSPSQGLDEKLFF. CDR3 coding DNA: TGTGCCAGCAGCCCTAGCCAAGGGTTGGATGAAAAACTGTTTTTT.

The J gene is TRBJ1-2, the V gene TRBV30; TRBD1 agrees at 8 bases. The J segment lost 4 bases and the V segment lost 4 bases, leaving 14 bases of the junction unmatched. Germline values: CDR1 GTSNPN, CDR2 SVGIG (reference sequence). The CDR3 spans 16 residues. The CDR3 here is CAWIPVDRVSRYGYTF. The CDR3 nucleotides read TGTGCCTGGATCCCGGTGGACAGGGTAAGCCGCTATGGCTACACCTTC.

V and J are TRBV12-3 or TRBV12-4 and TRBJ1-2; tentatively, D is TRBD1 (5 bases). This CDR3 region has 13 residues. V dropped 4 bases and J dropped 7 bases, with 13 bases sitting between them. CDR3 in DNA: TGTGCCAGCAGTTCCTCAGGGATGAGTGGCTACACCTTC. It yields the protein CASSSSGMSGYTF.

The chain has TRBV6-6 and TRBJ2-3; D remains unclear. V dropped 2 bases and J dropped 3 bases, with 3 bases sitting between them. The CDR3 loop spans 12 amino acids. Per germline, CDR1 MNHNY and CDR2 SVGAGI (reference sequence). Here the CDR3 DNA reads TGTGCCAGCAGTTACCAGACAGATACGCAGTATTTT. Translating it yields CASSYQTDTQYF.

The V and J genes are TRBV12-5 and TRBJ1-1; TRBD1 might be the D (5 bases). Germline V gives CDR1 LGHNT, CDR2 FRNRAP. The CDR3 contains 17 residues. Trimming took off 7 bases at V and 0 bases at J, with 21 bases between the two ends. The CDR3 loop reads CASAPRQSPTMNTEAFF. The CDR3 region has the DNA TGTGCTAGTGCCCCTAGACAGTCCCCCACCATGAACACTGAAGCTTTCTTT.

The chain employs TRBV5-5 and TRBJ2-5, with 9 bases lining up with TRBD1. Losses at the gene ends were 5 bases for V and 5 bases for J; bases not matched to a gene: 10. CDR3 length equals 15 residues. Germline CDR1 and CDR2: SGHKS and YYEKEE (reference sequence). The CDR3, as DNA: TGTGCCAGCAGGCCCCTACAGGGGGCAAGGGAGACCCAGTACTTC. This gives the protein CASRPLQGARETQYF.

The chain has TRBV12-3 or TRBV12-4 and TRBJ2-3, with 8 bases matching TRBD2. This CDR3 contains 12 residues. V lost 2 bases and J lost 14; bases outside the gene matches: 6. The CDR3 nucleotides read TGTGCCAGCAGTTTACACCTAGCGGGCTTGTATTTT. Amino acids: CASSLHLAGLYF.

V is TRBV2 and J is TRBJ1-6; 10 bases are shared with TRBD1. The ends lost 6 bases at V and 7 bases at J; junction bases unmatched: 9. Germline CDR1 SNHLY, CDR2 FYNNEI. The CDR3 runs to 16 residues. CDR3 sequence (DNA): TGTGCCAGCAGGGCGGGACAGGGGATGAGAAATTCACCCCTCCACTTT. Translating it yields CASRAGQGMRNSPLHF.

The rearrangement uses TRBV6-5 and TRBJ2-7, with unresolved D. This CDR3 region has 13 residues. V lost 2 bases and J lost 3, with 8 bases in between. Germline-derived CDR1 and CDR2 are MNHEY and SVGAGI. The CDR3 reads CASSYDGSYEQYF. CDR3 bases: TGTGCCAGCAGTTACGATGGCAGCTACGAGCAGTACTTC.

This clone was observed a single time. This sequence joins TRBV9 and TRBJ2-1, with 7 bases that match TRBD1. With V trimmed by 4 bases and J by 4 bases, 5 bases remained unmatched. CDR1 and CDR2 from the germline V gene are SGDLS and YYNGEE. The CDR3 totals 14 residues. The CDR3 sequence is CASSTEGQYNEQFF. CDR3 DNA: TGTGCCAGCAGCACAGAGGGACAGTACAATGAGCAGTTCTTC.

V usage is TRBV5-6 and J usage is TRBJ2-7; no firm D call. The CDR3 length is 15 residues. Germline CDR1 reads SGHDT; CDR2 reads YYEEEE. V lost 0 bases and J lost 4, with 14 bases in between. Here the CDR3 DNA reads TGTGCCAGCAGCTTGGCGTCCCAGTCGTTTTACGAGCAGTACTTC. Its translation: CASSLASQSFYEQYF.

The chain couples TRBV6-2 or TRBV6-3 to TRBJ2-1, with 11 nucleotides matching TRBD2. CDR3 size: 15 residues. The junction had 4 bases not matched to a gene; V was cut back by 5 bases and J by 4 bases. Germline V gene lookup returns CDR1 MNHEY and CDR2 SVGEGT. The CDR3 region has the DNA TGTGCCAGCAGTCTCTTAGCGGGGGGGTACAATGAGCAGTTCTTC. Translation gives CASSLLAGGYNEQFF.

The genes are TRBV21-1 and TRBJ2-4; TRBD2, as called in the table, went unchecked against the DNA. TRBV21-1 is a known pseudogene. The length of the CDR3 is 22 residues. The CDR3: CASSKDPGFWFGRPLAKNIQYF. For the CDR3, the DNA is TGTGCCAGCAGCAAAGATCCAGGGTTTTGGTTCGGGAGACCCTTAGCCAAAAACATTCAGTACTTC.

The chain couples TRBV29-1 to TRBJ1-1; tentative D call: TRBD1 (6 bases). Germline V gene sequence: CDR1 SQVTM, CDR2 ANQGSEA. V lost 1 base and J 1 base, leaving 10 bases between the germline ends. CDR3 length: 14 residues. CDR3 in DNA: TGCAGCGTTGAAGGAGGGGGTCCGAACACTGAAGCTTTCTTT. Protein product: CSVEGGGPNTEAFF.

This chain links TRBV29-1 with TRBJ2-7; 8 bases are a match to TRBD1. The V gene's germline CDR1 is SQVTM and CDR2 ANQGSEA. The CDR3 totals 12 residues. Trimming removed 6 bases from V and 2 bases from J; junction bases left unmatched: 3. DNA for the CDR3: TGCAGCGTCCGGACAGGGCCCTACGAGCAGTACTTC. Protein product: CSVRTGPYEQYF.

The count of this clone is one. The V call is TRBV30, the J call TRBJ1-1, with TRBD1 identical over 10 bases. CDR3 length: 15 residues. Germline CDR1 reads GTSNPN; CDR2 reads SVGIG (reference sequence). V dropped 2 bases and J dropped 0; count of bases not matched to a gene: 3. The CDR3 loop reads CAWSRTGGMNTEAFF. The CDR3 DNA reads TGTGCCTGGAGTAGGACAGGGGGAATGAACACTGAAGCTTTCTTT.

The chain has TRBV5-1 and TRBJ1-2, with 7 bases lining up with TRBD1. The germline V gene has CDR1 SGHRS and CDR2 YFSETQ. The trim removed 4 bases at V and 4 bases at J, leaving 7 bases unmatched. This CDR3 contains 14 residues. The CDR3: CASSPTGDSYGYTF. The CDR3 DNA sequence: TGCGCCAGCAGCCCTACGGGGGACAGCTATGGCTACACCTTC.

The CDR3 nucleotides read TGTGCCAGCAGCCCCGACCGGGAAGTTCGGCCCCAGCATTTT. Encoded protein: CASSPDREVRPQHF. The rearrangement joins TRBV3-1 (or the pseudogene TRBV3-2) to TRBJ1-5; D is ambiguous. The CDR3 sequence is 14 residues long. V was trimmed by 4 bases and J by 9 bases, leaving 16 bases between them. Germline values: CDR1 LGHDT, CDR2 YNNKEL (reference sequence).

The chain joins TRBV4-1 to TRBJ2-7; the D gene is possibly TRBD1 (5 bases). CDR1 is MGHRA, CDR2 YSYEKL, per germline. V lost 4 bases, J lost 6 bases, and 19 bases lay in between. The CDR3 has 15 amino acids. In nucleotides, the CDR3 is TGCGCCAGCAGCCTACAGGTTTTTCCGTCTAGCGAGCAGTACTTC. This sequence encodes CASSLQVFPSSEQYF.

This chain joins TRBV5-4 and TRBJ1-1; the D is unclear. V lost 0 bases and J 1 base, leaving 13 bases between the germline ends. Germline CDR1 SGHNT, CDR2 YYREEE (reference sequence). There are 16 residues in the CDR3. CDR3 nucleotides: TGTGCCAGCAGCTTGGGAGTGCGCGGTGGGAACACTGAAGCTTTCTTT. As protein: CASSLGVRGGNTEAFF.

This clone was counted only a few times. This chain joins TRBV7-2 and TRBJ1-1; 7 nucleotides agree with TRBD1. The CDR3 spans 14 residues. Per germline, CDR1 SGHTA and CDR2 FQGNSA. The V segment lost 4 bases and the J segment 9 bases; nucleotides outside the gene matches: 11. The CDR3 sequence is CASSSGDSSGKAFF. CDR3 coding DNA: TGTGCCAGCAGCTCGGGGGACAGCTCGGGCAAAGCTTTCTTT. Variable domain in full (rest from reference TRBV7-2 and TRBJ1-1): GAGVSQSPSNKVTEKGKDVELRCDPISGHTALYWYRQSLGQGLEFLIYFQGNSAPDKSGLPSDRFSAERTGGSVSTLTIQRTQQEDSAVYLCASSSGDSSGKAFFGQGTRLTVV.

The rearrangement links TRBV7-2 to TRBJ2-3; 15 bases map to TRBD2. The CDR3 is 15 amino acids. In germline, CDR1 is SGHTA, CDR2 FQGNSA. With V trimmed by 5 bases and J by 15 bases, 12 bases remained unmatched. Here the CDR3 DNA reads TGTGCCAGCAGCCCCTGGACTAGCGGGGGGGCTCGTAAATATTTT. Its protein product is CASSPWTSGGARKYF. Variable domain in full (rest from reference TRBV7-2 and TRBJ2-3): GAGVSQSPSNKVTEKGKDVELRCDPISGHTALYWYRQSLGQGLEFLIYFQGNSAPDKSGLPSDRFSAERTGGSVSTLTIQRTQQEDSAVYLCASSPWTSGGARKYFGPGTRLTVL.